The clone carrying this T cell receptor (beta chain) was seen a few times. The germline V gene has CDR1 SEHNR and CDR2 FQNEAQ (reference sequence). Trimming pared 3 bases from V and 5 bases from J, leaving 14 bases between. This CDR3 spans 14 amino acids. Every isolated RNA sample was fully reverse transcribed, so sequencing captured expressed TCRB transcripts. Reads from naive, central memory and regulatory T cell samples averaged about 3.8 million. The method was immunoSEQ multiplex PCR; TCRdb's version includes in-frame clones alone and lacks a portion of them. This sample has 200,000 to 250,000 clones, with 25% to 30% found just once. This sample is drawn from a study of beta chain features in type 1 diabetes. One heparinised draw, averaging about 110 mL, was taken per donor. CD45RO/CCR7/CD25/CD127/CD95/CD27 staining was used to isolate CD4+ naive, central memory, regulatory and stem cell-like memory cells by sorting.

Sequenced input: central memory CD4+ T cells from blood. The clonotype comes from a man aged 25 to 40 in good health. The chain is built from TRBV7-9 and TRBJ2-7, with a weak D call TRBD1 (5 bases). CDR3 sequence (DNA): TGTGCCAGCAGCTTTGGCCAGGGTAGAAACGAGCAGTACTTC. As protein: CASSFGQGRNEQYF.